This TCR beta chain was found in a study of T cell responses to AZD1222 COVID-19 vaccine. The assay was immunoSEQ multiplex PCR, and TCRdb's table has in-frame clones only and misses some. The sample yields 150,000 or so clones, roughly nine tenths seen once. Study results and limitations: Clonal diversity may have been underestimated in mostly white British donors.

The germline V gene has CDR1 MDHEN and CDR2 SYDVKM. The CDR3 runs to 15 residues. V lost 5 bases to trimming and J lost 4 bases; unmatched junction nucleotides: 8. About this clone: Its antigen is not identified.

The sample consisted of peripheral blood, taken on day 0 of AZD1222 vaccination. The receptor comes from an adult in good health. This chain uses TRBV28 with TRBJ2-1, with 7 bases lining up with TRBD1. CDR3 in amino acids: CASSRRGTRYNEQFF. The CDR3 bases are TGTGCCAGCAGTCGCAGGGGGACCCGGTACAATGAGCAGTTCTTC.